The 28 T cell receptor beta chains given below trace back to one sample, sequenced in a study of regulatory T cells in long-lasting Graves disease. As to time point: newly diagnosed GD, antithyroid drugs for less than 3 months. With RNA extracted from PBMCs as input, the TCR library was made. To make TCR beta libraries, researchers used iRepertoire HTBI primers and Arm-PCR of CDR3 regions. TCRdb recomputed calls from the multiplex PCR reads with MiXCR, one row per CDR3 protein. This sample has some 370,000 distinct CDR3 sequences, with approximately 12% found just once. These sequences were also reported in another study, on T cells in Graves' hyperthyroidism and ophthalmopathy.

Sequencing used peripheral blood mononuclear cells (PBMCs), obtained at new diagnosis, from a patient treated with antithyroid drugs. These receptors all stem from a woman aged 18 to 35 with Graves disease.

This clonotype was found many times. The V gene is TRBV6-5, the J gene TRBJ2-2; D unresolved. Germline V lookup: CDR1 MNHEY, CDR2 SVGAGI. There are 16 residues in the CDR3. V gave up 4 bases and J gave up 2 bases, with 14 bases separating them. The chain's CDR3 is CASSSRRGRNTGELFF. The CDR3 nucleotides are TGTGCCAGCAGTTCCCGGAGAGGACGTAACACCGGGGAGCTGTTTTTT.

This clonotype came up many times. The rearrangement joins TRBV27 to TRBJ2-1; 7 nucleotides match TRBD2. V lost 6 bases, J lost 2 bases, and 4 bases stayed unmatched. The CDR3 has 14 residues. Germline V lookup: CDR1 MNHEY, CDR2 SMNVEV (reference sequence). For the CDR3, the DNA is TGTGCCAGCAGAAGGGAGGGGACCTACAATGAGCAGTTCTTC. Translated: CASRREGTYNEQFF.

This clonotype appeared many times. This chain links TRBV11-1 with TRBJ2-5, with TRBD2 identical over 12 bases. Germline V gene data show CDR1 as SGHAT and CDR2 as FQDESV (reference sequence). This CDR3 is 15 amino acids long. V dropped 4 bases and J dropped 5; count of bases not matched to a gene: 5. The CDR3 protein is CASSSRLAGVETQYF. CDR3 coding DNA: TGTGCCAGCAGCTCCAGACTAGCGGGAGTTGAGACCCAGTACTTC.

This clonotype was recorded many times. The chain uses TRBV20-1 and TRBJ2-7; the D call may be TRBD1 or TRBD2 (5 bases each). This CDR3 spans 14 amino acids. CDR1 and CDR2 from the germline V gene are DFQATT and SNEGSKA (reference sequence). The CDR3 sequence is CRVRVGPLRDEQYF. The CDR3 DNA follows: TGCAGGGTGCGGGTGGGGCCTCTTAGGGACGAGCAGTACTTC.

This clonotype was seen at least ten times. The chain links TRBV30 to TRBJ1-1; possibly TRBD1 for D (5 bases). Germline V gene lookup returns CDR1 GTSNPN and CDR2 SVGIG (reference sequence). The CDR3 length is 13 residues. The ends were cut back, 4 bases at V and 4 bases at J, with 13 bases in the middle. The CDR3 bases are TGTGCCTGGACCAACGGGGGTAGCACTGAAGCTTTCTTT. It is translated as CAWTNGGSTEAFF.

This clonotype was counted at least ten times. V is TRBV2 and J is TRBJ2-1, with a possible D match to TRBD2 (5 bases). The CDR3 is 15 residues long. Germline CDR1 reads SNHLY; CDR2 reads FYNNEI. V lost 4 bases and J 6 bases, leaving 16 bases between the germline ends. The CDR3 nucleotides are TGTGCCAGCAGTGGAAGGGAGTCATTCGCCAATGAGCAGTTCTTC. Translating gives CASSGRESFANEQFF.

Many counts were recorded for this clonotype. V usage is TRBV10-3 and J usage is TRBJ1-3; D is uncertain. Trimming took 7 bases from V and 3 from J, leaving 10 bases between them. CDR1 is ENHRY, CDR2 SYGVKD, per germline. The CDR3 has 13 amino acids. CDR3 in DNA: TGTGCCATCAAGGAGACCGATGGAAACACCATATATTTT. It codes for CAIKETDGNTIYF.

The table lists this clonotype with many counts. The chain employs TRBV27 and TRBJ2-7; TRBD1 matches 7 bases. V lost 3 bases and J lost 2; bases outside the gene matches: 7. Germline-derived CDR1 and CDR2 are MNHEY and SMNVEV (reference sequence). The CDR3 consists of 15 residues. The CDR3 DNA follows: TGTGCCAGCAGTTTGACAGGGCCAGGACCCTACGAGCAGTACTTC. Protein sequence: CASSLTGPGPYEQYF.

This clonotype was recorded many times. This chain uses TRBV12-3 or TRBV12-4 with TRBJ2-4; no clear D. The CDR3 is 17 residues long. Trimming shortened V by 0 bases and J by 1 base, and 13 bases separated the two germline ends. The CDR3 spells CASSLASGRTAKNIQYF. The CDR3 DNA reads as TGTGCCAGCAGTTTAGCGTCGGGCAGAACGGCCAAAAACATTCAGTACTTC.

V usage is TRBV6-1 and J usage is TRBJ2-3; 8 bases fit TRBD2. CDR1 MNHNS and CDR2 SASEGT come from the germline V gene. The CDR3 totals 15 residues. Unmatched junction bases numbered 7, after V lost 8 bases and J lost 0 bases. This CDR3 is CASAPRLASTDTQYF. The CDR3 bases are TGTGCCAGCGCACCCAGACTAGCGAGCACAGATACGCAGTATTTT.

This clonotype was picked up many times. This chain links TRBV28 with TRBJ2-1, with D uncertain. V was clipped by 3 bases and J by 7 bases, with 7 bases between them. The CDR3 contains 12 residues. Germline values: CDR1 MDHEN, CDR2 SYDVKM. CDR3 sequence reads: CASSFQENEQFF. In DNA, the CDR3 is TGTGCCAGCAGTTTCCAGGAGAATGAGCAGTTCTTC.

At least ten counts were recorded for this clonotype. The gene calls are TRBV20-1 and TRBJ1-2; a weak D match, TRBD1 (6 bases). V was shortened by 6 bases and J by 6 bases, with 20 bases between the two germline ends. CDR1 is DFQATT and CDR2 is SNEGSKA in the germline V gene (reference sequence). The length of the CDR3 is 14 residues. This CDR3 is CSASGWQGLHGYTF. The CDR3 coding sequence is TGCAGTGCAAGTGGGTGGCAGGGGCTCCATGGCTACACCTTC.

This clonotype was seen ten or more times. CDR3 protein: CASTSGTTSYNEQFF. The CDR3 DNA sequence: TGTGCCAGCACTTCGGGGACAACCTCCTACAATGAGCAGTTCTTC. This rearrangement joins TRBV2 to TRBJ2-1; D possibly corresponds to TRBD1 (6 bases). The CDR3 has 15 amino acids. Trimming shortened V by 7 bases and J by 0 bases, and 13 bases separated the two germline ends. Germline V CDR1 and CDR2: SNHLY, FYNNEI.

This clonotype was seen many times. The genes are TRBV28 and TRBJ2-1; 16 bases align to TRBD2. CDR1 is MDHEN, CDR2 SYDVKM, per germline. The CDR3 contains 17 residues. The junction had 9 bases not matched to a gene; V was cut back by 4 bases and J by 9 bases. The CDR3, as DNA: TGTGCCAGCAGTTCCCCAGGGACTAGCGGGAGGGCCAGTGAGCAGTTCTTC. This gives the protein CASSSPGTSGRASEQFF.

This clonotype has ten or more counts. The chain couples TRBV12-3 or TRBV12-4 to TRBJ1-2; D call uncertain. The CDR3 covers 12 residues. V shed 2 bases and J shed 8 bases, with 9 bases lying between them. Here the CDR3 reads CASSLSWNGYTF. In DNA form, the CDR3 reads TGTGCCAGCAGTTTATCCTGGAACGGCTACACCTTC.

This clonotype appeared many times. V is TRBV2 and J is TRBJ2-1; 9 bases line up with TRBD1. The CDR3 extends over 14 amino acids. V shed 7 bases, J shed 6 bases, and the junction held 7 bases outside the gene matches. The germline gives CDR1 SNHLY, CDR2 FYNNEI. The CDR3 DNA follows: TGTGCCAGCACTTGGGACAGGGTGGCCAATGAGCAGTTCTTC. Translated, it gives CASTWDRVANEQFF.

V and J are TRBV7-9 and TRBJ1-5; D ambiguous. CDR1 is SEHNR, CDR2 FQNEAQ, per germline (reference sequence). With 5 bases removed from V and 4 bases from J, the gap between germline ends came to 9 bases. CDR3 length: 13 residues. CDR3 bases: TGTGCCAGCAGCCTTTACGAGAATCAGCCCCAGCATTTT. This gives the protein CASSLYENQPQHF.

This clonotype was detected ten times or more. V and J are TRBV27 and TRBJ1-3; TRBD1 aligns across 7 bases. Germline CDR1 is MNHEY and CDR2 is SMNVEV (reference sequence). V lost 1 base, J lost 3 bases, and 3 bases stayed unmatched. The CDR3 consists of 15 residues. For the CDR3, the DNA is TGTGCCAGCAGTTTATTAGGGGGCAATGGAAACACCATATATTTT. Its protein product is CASSLLGGNGNTIYF.

The table lists this clonotype with a few counts. It differs at one base from a far larger clone, so likely a read error. J is TRBJ2-3 and V is TRBV28; D might be TRBD1 or TRBD2, each matching 5 bases. CDR1 is MDHEN and CDR2 is SYDVKM in the germline V gene. The CDR3 covers 20 residues. CDR3 protein: CASNLNPPFLEGSYTDTQYF. As DNA, the CDR3 is TGTGCCAGCAATTTAAACCCCCCATTTCTCGAGGGGTCTTACACAGATACGCAGTATTTT.

This clonotype showed up just a few times. This chain connects TRBV7-8 to TRBJ2-7; D might be TRBD1 or TRBD2, each matching 5 bases. Trimming left V 5 bases short and J 2 bases short, with 31 bases between. The CDR3 covers 20 residues. Per the germline V gene, CDR1 is SGHVS and CDR2 is FQNEAQ. The CDR3 DNA sequence: TGTGCCAGCAGCCCACGAGTGGTCTTTTCCGGGACCCCGAGCCCCTACGAGCAGTACGTC. Its translation is CASSPRVVFSGTPSPYEQYV.

Ten or more counts support this clonotype. The chain couples TRBV4-1 to TRBJ1-1; D is possibly TRBD1 (6 bases). Trimming took 6 bases from V and 4 from J, leaving 12 bases between them. This CDR3 region has 13 residues. Germline V gene lookup returns CDR1 MGHRA and CDR2 YSYEKL. Here the CDR3 DNA reads TGCGCCAGCAGGAGAACAGGGTTCACTGAAGCTTTCTTT. It yields the protein CASRRTGFTEAFF.

This clonotype was recorded many times. This chain uses TRBV27 with TRBJ1-4, with 7 bases aligning to TRBD1. The V segment lost 6 bases and the J segment 2 bases; nucleotides outside the gene matches: 3. The CDR3 covers 14 residues. Germline assignment: CDR1 MNHEY and CDR2 SMNVEV (reference sequence). CDR3 DNA: TGTGCCAGCAGCTTGGGACAGACTAATGAAAAACTGTTTTTT. Its translation is CASSLGQTNEKLFF.

This clonotype was detected many times. This chain joins TRBV12-3 or TRBV12-4 and TRBJ2-3; weak D call: TRBD2 (5 bases). V was clipped by 11 bases and J by 5 bases, with 20 bases between them. The CDR3 sequence is 14 residues long. CDR3 in DNA: TGTGCCGTAAGTAAGAACGGCCGGGAAGATACGCAGTATTTT. This sequence encodes CAVSKNGREDTQYF.

This clonotype came up many times. The J gene is TRBJ2-2, the V gene TRBV12-3 or TRBV12-4; 7 nucleotides match TRBD1. V shed 7 bases and J 0 bases; nucleotides not matched to a gene: 11. The CDR3 runs to 17 residues. The CDR3 protein is CASINSGTESNTGELFF. Here the CDR3 DNA reads TGTGCCAGCATTAACTCCGGGACAGAGTCGAACACCGGGGAGCTGTTTTTT.

Many counts were recorded for this clonotype. DNA of the CDR3: TGCAGTGCTAGCGGGGGGGCCGGAGAGACCCAGTACTTC. As protein: CSASGGAGETQYF. The chain employs TRBV20-1 and TRBJ2-5; TRBD2 aligns across 8 bases. The J segment lost 4 bases and the V segment lost 3 bases, leaving 4 bases of the junction unmatched. The length of the CDR3 is 13 residues. Germline loops: CDR1 DFQATT, CDR2 SNEGSKA (reference sequence).

There are many counts of this clonotype. The chain is built from TRBV7-9 and TRBJ2-1; 7 positions agree with TRBD2. The length of the CDR3 is 16 residues. Looked up from germline, CDR1 is SEHNR and CDR2 is FQNEAQ (reference sequence). With V trimmed by 1 base and J by 7 bases, 10 bases remained unmatched. In nucleotides, the CDR3 is TGTGCCAGCAGCTTAGTTGGCGGGAGCTGGGGGAATGAGCAGTTCTTC. Translating it yields CASSLVGGSWGNEQFF.

Comments on this clonotype: Since a much larger clone is just one base distant, this may be a read error. This rearrangement joins TRBV6-7 to TRBJ2-1; D unclear. TRBV6-7 is an ORF, and what it does is uncertain. The CDR3 runs to 16 residues. Between the trimmed V and J ends, which lost 0 bases and 10 bases, there was a span of 19 bases. CDR3 in amino acids: CASSYSGLDLTYEQFF. As DNA, the CDR3 is TGTGCCAGCAGTTACTCGGGCCTAGACCTAACCTACGAGCAGTTCTTC.

With respect to this clonotype: One base away lies a much larger clone, so this may be a sequencing read error. The rearrangement uses TRBV20-1 and TRBJ2-7; D tentatively reads TRBD1 or TRBD2 (5 bases each). V was shortened by 0 bases and J by 3 bases, with 24 bases between the two germline ends. Germline V lookup: CDR1 DFQATT, CDR2 SNEGSKA (reference sequence). This CDR3 region has 18 residues. The CDR3 bases are TGCAGTGCTAGAGACGAAAAGTACGGGGCCTACACTAGCTACGAGCAGTACTTC. This translates into CSARDEKYGAYTSYEQYF.